This T cell receptor beta chain was recorded in a study of cytomegalovirus exposure and HLA in healthy donors. Study conclusions and caveats: Reportedly, cytomegalovirus status was diagnosed with high sensitivity and specificity. Relative to equally common others, HLA-associated TCR beta chains showed greater clonal expansion in a later analysis.

Trimming pared 0 bases from V and 10 bases from J, leaving 9 bases between. This CDR3 comprises 12 residues. Germline lookup yields CDR1 SGHDN and CDR2 FVKESK. PCR primers comprised 60 Vbeta and 13 Jbeta primers. Sequenced by immunoSEQ multiplex PCR; TCRdb stores in-frame clones only, minus some. The repertoire holds roughly 130,000 clones, over 80% seen once, with more than 2% in the top ten. Concerning this clone: Antigen unknown.

The chain employs TRBV14 and TRBJ1-1; D may be TRBD1 (6 bases). Material: PBMCs. The sequence was collected from a man under 40 in good health and CMV-seronegative. The CDR3 sequence: CASSQDRGGAFF. In nucleotides, the CDR3 is TGTGCCAGCAGCCAAGATCGAGGGGGAGCTTTCTTT.